This T cell receptor (beta chain) was obtained from a study of T cells in Graves' hyperthyroidism and ophthalmopathy. Study as a whole: Peripheral blood samples were taken at initial diagnosis, prior to any treatment.

The study excluded patients with uncontrolled infection, other autoimmune disease, pregnancy or lactation. Findings and caveats of the study: A model built on 13 V-J features separated ophthalmopathy from stable hyperthyroidism. Most expanded thyroid clonotypes above 0.001 recurred in blood.

Amplification yielded TCR beta CDR3 regions, with RNA transcripts as the source. A first-round RT-PCR of the TCR CDR3 used the HTBI primer set. TCRdb itself ran the multiplex PCR reads through MiXCR, one entry per CDR3 protein. The repertoire holds about 600,000 distinct CDR3 sequences, with approximately 14% as singletons. This clonotype was counted at least ten times. The antigen is not known. The J segment lost 3 bases and the V segment lost 3 bases, leaving 0 bases of the junction unmatched. CDR3 length: 13 residues. Germline CDR1 reads LNHDA; CDR2 reads SQIVND (reference sequence). The chain links TRBV19 to TRBJ1-1; 8 bases fit TRBD1. The TCR was taken from a woman aged 18-29 years with Graves' ophthalmopathy. Source material: blood. The CDR3 loop reads CASSMDRDTEAFF. CDR3 coding DNA: TGTGCCAGTAGTATGGACAGGGACACTGAAGCTTTCTTT.